This entry features one T cell receptor beta chain sequence. What it binds is not known. This sample was included in a study of CXCR3-negative and CXCR3-positive naive CD8 T cells. Overall study results and limits: Diversity was high in both naive subsets and much lower in memory cells. Both naive subsets, CXCR3-negative and CXCR3-positive, displayed similar TRBV-TRBJ usage, unlike memory cells. More hydrophobic TRB CDR3s were found in CXCR3-positive naive cells than in CXCR3-negative naive cells.

Through 5' RACE with UMI labels, the TRB cDNA libraries were prepared. TCRdb re-called the 5' RACE reads, yielding one record per CDR3 amino acid sequence without DNA. The sample table sets out about 50,000 distinct CDR3 sequences. The CDR3 loop spans 14 amino acids. The chain employs TRBV12-3 or TRBV12-4 and TRBJ2-3; the TCRdb D gene call, TRBD2, has no DNA to confirm it. The sequence derives from a human donor in good health. Some clones in this sample may be carry-over from other donors' samples. The sample comprised naive CXCR3+ CD8+ T cells from blood. The subset denotes: CD45RO-CCR7+CD27+CD95- naive CD8+ T cells expressing CXCR3 (TNR3+). Here the CDR3 reads CASSWTSGVDTQYF.